This T cell receptor (beta chain) was documented in a study of a mutant IDH1 vaccine in newly diagnosed glioma. Across the study: The study started vaccination 4-6 weeks after radiotherapy alone, or with temozolomide cycles.

Stated time point: week 23, last vaccination. Vaccine doses each comprised 300 ug of mutant IDH1 20-mer peptide, with topical imiquimod. Here immunoSEQ multiplex PCR was the method, and the copy in TCRdb shows in-frame clones only, minus some. The table shows 60,000 or so clones, with about 81% occurring only once. Germline loops: CDR1 MNHEY, CDR2 SVGAGI. The CDR3 extends over 15 amino acids. After removal of 2 bases from V and 1 base from J, the junction contained 0 bases not matched to a gene. About this clone: Its antigen is not identified.

This clonotype was sampled from a woman between 40 and 55 years old with glioma. Some clones in this sample may be carry-over from other donors' samples. The sample in question was PBMCs, obtained from a glioma patient whose treatment included an IDH1 peptide vaccine. The rearrangement uses TRBV6-5 and TRBJ2-3; TRBD1 aligns across 10 bases. Here the CDR3 reads CASSYGTGGTDTQYF. CDR3 in DNA: TGTGCCAGCAGTTACGGGACAGGGGGCACAGATACGCAGTATTTT.